This TCR beta chain was recovered during a study of vaccination and CD4 T cells after COVID-19. The germline CDR1 and CDR2 sequences are KGHDR and SFDVKD. The ends were cut back, 7 bases at V and 0 bases at J, with 7 bases in the middle. The CDR3 totals 13 residues. The time point denotes: late sampling 161 to 241 days after vaccination in a few convalescent patients. Sample treatment: approximately nine-day PBMC culture with coronavirus spike peptide pools or control peptides (ViraFEST assay). Cultured CD4+ T-cell DNA underwent Oncomine TCR Beta short-read sequencing. A single record per CDR3 protein comes from TCRdb applying MiXCR to the PCR reads. The table records around 20,000 distinct CDR3 sequences, less than 45% of them present only once. As to this clonotype: Its antigen is as yet unknown.

The source material was CD4+ T cells from blood, cultured in vitro, sampled about 7 months after SARS-CoV-2 vaccination. The chain is built from TRBV24-1 and TRBJ2-3; D remains ambiguous. This receptor was identified in a human donor who had recovered from COVID-19. The CDR3 DNA reads TGTGCCACCAGGAGGTCAAGCACAGATACGCAGTATTTT. It specifies CATRRSSTDTQYF.